This TCR beta chain was identified during a study of T cells in Graves' hyperthyroidism and ophthalmopathy. Patients were aged 18 to 65, had disease duration under 2 months, and had newly diagnosed hyperthyroidism. Clinicians diagnosed patients from clinical symptoms, serum thyroxine and TRAb, thyroid ultrasound and orbital computed tomography. Overall study results and limits: Most clonotypes expanded in thyroid above 0.001 were likewise present in blood.

The TCR beta CDR3 regions underwent amplification using RNA transcripts as the source. HTBI primers were used for first-round RT-PCR of the TCR CDR3. MiXCR, run by TCRdb on the multiplex PCR reads, gives a single entry per CDR3 protein. The data show around 720,000 distinct CDR3 sequences, over 35% seen once. V was clipped by 4 bases and J by 3 bases; unmatched bases: 2. The CDR3 is 14 residues long. The V gene's germline CDR1 is SGHTA and CDR2 FQGNSA. A remark on this clonotype: Antigen specificity is unknown.

The rearrangement joins TRBV7-2 to TRBJ2-2, with TRBD1 matching over 7 bases. Specimen: blood. The receptor was isolated from a woman between 40 and 55 years old with Graves' hyperthyroidism. CDR3 DNA sequence: TGTGCCAGCAGCTACGACAGGGACACCGGGGAGCTGTTTTTT. Amino acid sequence: CASSYDRDTGELFF.